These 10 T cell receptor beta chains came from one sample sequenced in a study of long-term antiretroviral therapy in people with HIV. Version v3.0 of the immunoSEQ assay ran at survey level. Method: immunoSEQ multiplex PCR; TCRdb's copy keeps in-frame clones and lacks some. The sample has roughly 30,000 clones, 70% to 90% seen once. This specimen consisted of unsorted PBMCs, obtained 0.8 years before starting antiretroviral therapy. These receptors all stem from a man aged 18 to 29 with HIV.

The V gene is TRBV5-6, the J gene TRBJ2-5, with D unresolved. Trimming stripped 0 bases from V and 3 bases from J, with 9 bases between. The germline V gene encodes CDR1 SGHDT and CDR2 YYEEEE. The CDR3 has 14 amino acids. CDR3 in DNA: TGTGCCAGCAGCTTGGTTCAGGTCGAAGAGACCCAGTACTTC. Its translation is CASSLVQVEETQYF. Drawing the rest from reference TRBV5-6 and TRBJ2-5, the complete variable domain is DAGVTQSPTHLIKTRGQQVTLRCSPKSGHDTVSWYQQALGQGPQFIFQYYEEEERQRGNFPDRFSGHQFPNYSSELNVNALLLGDSALYLCASSLVQVEETQYFGPGTRLLVL.

The CDR3, as DNA: TGTGCCAGCATGACTAGCGGGATTACCTACGAGCAGTACTTC. It yields the protein CASMTSGITYEQYF. The chain links TRBV25-1 to TRBJ2-7; 11 bases align to TRBD2. Germline CDR1 and CDR2: MGHDK and SYGVNS. The V and J ends lost 7 bases and 2 bases, in that order; junction bases with no gene match: 4. The CDR3 length is 14 residues.

The CDR3 DNA reads TGTGCCAGTAGTACCACGACAGGGCCTAATTCACCCCTCCACTTT. This gives the protein CASSTTTGPNSPLHF. V is TRBV19 and J is TRBJ1-6, with 7 bases identical to TRBD1. CDR3 length: 15 amino acids. CDR1 is LNHDA, CDR2 SQIVND, per germline (reference sequence). Trimming at V came to 4 bases and at J to 6 bases, leaving 6 bases not matched to a gene. Full variable domain (rest looked up from reference TRBV19 and TRBJ1-6): DGGITQSPKYLFRKEGQNVTLSCEQNLNHDAMYWYRQDPGQGLRLIYYSQIVNDFQKGDIAEGYSVSREKKESFPLTVTSAQKNPTAFYLCASSTTTGPNSPLHFGNGTRLTVT.

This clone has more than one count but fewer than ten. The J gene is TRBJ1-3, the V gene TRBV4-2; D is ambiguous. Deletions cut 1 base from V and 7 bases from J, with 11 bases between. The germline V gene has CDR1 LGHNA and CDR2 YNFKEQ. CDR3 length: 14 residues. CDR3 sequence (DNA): TGTGCCAGCAGCCAAGTTAGAGATGCGAACACCATATATTTT. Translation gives CASSQVRDANTIYF.

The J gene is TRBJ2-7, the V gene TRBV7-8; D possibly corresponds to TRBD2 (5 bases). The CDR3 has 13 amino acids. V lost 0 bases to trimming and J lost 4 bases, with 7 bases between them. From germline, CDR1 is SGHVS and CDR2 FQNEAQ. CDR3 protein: CASSLAGDYEQYF. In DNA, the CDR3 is TGTGCCAGCAGCTTAGCGGGAGATTACGAGCAGTACTTC.

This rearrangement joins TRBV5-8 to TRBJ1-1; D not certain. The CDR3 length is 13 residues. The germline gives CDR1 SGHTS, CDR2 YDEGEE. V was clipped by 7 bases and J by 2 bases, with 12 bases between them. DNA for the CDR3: TGTGCCAGCGGGATCGACGGTAACACTGAAGCTTTCTTT. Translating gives CASGIDGNTEAFF. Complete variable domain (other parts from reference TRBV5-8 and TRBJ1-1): EAGVTQSPTHLIKTRGQQATLRCSPISGHTSVYWYQQALGLGLQFLLWYDEGEERNRGNFPPRFSGRQFPNYSSELNVNALELEDSALYLCASGIDGNTEAFFGQGTRLTVV.

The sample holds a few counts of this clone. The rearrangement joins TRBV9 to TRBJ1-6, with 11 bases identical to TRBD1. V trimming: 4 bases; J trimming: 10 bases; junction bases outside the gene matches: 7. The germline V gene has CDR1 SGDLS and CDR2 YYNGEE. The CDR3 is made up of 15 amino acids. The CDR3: CASSPRDRGSSPLHF. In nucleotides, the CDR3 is TGTGCCAGCAGCCCTCGGGACAGGGGGAGCTCACCCCTCCACTTT.

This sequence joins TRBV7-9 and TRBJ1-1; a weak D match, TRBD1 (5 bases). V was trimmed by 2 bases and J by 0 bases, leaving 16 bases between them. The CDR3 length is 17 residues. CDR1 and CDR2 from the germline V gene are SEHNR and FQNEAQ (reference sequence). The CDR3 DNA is TGTGCCAGCAGCTTATCGGGTACAGGCCAGTTGAACACTGAAGCTTTCTTT. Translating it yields CASSLSGTGQLNTEAFF. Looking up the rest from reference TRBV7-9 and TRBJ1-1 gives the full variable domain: DTGVSQNPRHKITKRGQNVTFRCDPISEHNRLYWYRQTLGQGPEFLTYFQNEAQLEKSRLLSDRFSAERPKGSFSTLEIQRTEQGDSAMYLCASSLSGTGQLNTEAFFGQGTRLTVV.

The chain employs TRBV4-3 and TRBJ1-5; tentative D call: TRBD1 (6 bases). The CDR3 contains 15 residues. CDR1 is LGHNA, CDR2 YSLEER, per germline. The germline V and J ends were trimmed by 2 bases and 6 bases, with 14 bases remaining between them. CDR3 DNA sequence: TGCGCCAGCAGCCAACTACAGGGATTGGGTCAGCCCCAGCATTTT. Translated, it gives CASSQLQGLGQPQHF.

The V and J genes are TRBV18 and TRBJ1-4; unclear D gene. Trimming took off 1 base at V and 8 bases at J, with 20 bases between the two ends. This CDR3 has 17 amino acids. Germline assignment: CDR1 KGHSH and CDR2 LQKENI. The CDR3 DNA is TGTGCCAGCTCACCACGGTTCCGCCCGGTGGCGGGAGAAAAACTGTTTTTT. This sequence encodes CASSPRFRPVAGEKLFF.